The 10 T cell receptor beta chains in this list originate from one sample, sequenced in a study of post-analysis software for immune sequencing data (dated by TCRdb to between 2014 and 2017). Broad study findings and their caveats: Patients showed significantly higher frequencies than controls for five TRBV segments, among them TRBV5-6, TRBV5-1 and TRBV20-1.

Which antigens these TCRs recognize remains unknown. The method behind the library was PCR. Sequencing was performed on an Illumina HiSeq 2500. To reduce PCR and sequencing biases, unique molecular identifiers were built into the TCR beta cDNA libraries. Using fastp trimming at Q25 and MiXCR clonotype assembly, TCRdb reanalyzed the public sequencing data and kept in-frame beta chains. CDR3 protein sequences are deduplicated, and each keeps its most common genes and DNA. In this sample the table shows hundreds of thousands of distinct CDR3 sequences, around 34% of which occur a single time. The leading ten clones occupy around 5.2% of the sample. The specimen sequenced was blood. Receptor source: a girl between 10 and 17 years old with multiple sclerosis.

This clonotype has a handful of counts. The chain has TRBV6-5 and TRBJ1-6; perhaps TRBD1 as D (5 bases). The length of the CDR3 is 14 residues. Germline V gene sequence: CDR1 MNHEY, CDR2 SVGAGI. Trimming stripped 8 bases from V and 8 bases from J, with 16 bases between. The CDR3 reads CASAIQGGYSPLHF. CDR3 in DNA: TGTGCCAGCGCCATCCAGGGAGGGTATTCACCCCTCCACTTT.

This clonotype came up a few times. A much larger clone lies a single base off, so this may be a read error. For the CDR3, the DNA is TGTGCCAGCAGTGAGACAGGGTTGAACAATGAGCAGTACTTC. It codes for CASSETGLNNEQYF. The V call is TRBV6-1, the J call TRBJ2-1, with 7 bases fitting TRBD1. The J call is in doubt because the DNA end fits TRBJ2-7 better. Germline V gene data show CDR1 as MNHNS and CDR2 as SASEGT. The CDR3 spans 14 residues.

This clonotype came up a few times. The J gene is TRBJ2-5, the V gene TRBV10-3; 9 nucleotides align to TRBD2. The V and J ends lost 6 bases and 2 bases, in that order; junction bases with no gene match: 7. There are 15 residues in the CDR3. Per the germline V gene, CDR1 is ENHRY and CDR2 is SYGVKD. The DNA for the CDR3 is TGTGCCATCAGGGCCCTGGCGGGGGGGCAAGAGACCCAGTACTTC. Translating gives CAIRALAGGQETQYF.

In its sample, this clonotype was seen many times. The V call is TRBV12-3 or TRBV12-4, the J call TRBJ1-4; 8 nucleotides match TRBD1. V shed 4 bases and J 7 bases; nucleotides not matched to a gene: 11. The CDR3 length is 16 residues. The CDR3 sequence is CASSSRQGASGEKLFF. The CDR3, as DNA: TGTGCCAGCAGTTCGCGCCAGGGGGCCAGCGGTGAAAAACTGTTTTTT.

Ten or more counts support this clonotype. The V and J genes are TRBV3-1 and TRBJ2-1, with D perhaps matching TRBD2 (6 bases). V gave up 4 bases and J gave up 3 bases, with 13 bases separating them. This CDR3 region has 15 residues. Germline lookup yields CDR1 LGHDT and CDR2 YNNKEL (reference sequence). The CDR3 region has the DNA TGTGCCAGCAGCCTCAGGGCGCGGGGCTACAATGAGCAGTTCTTC. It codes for CASSLRARGYNEQFF.

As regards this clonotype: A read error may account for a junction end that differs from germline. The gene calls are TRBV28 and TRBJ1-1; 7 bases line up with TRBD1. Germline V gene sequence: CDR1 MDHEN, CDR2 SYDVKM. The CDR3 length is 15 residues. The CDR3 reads CASSPRTGRNPEAFF. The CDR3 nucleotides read TGTGCCAGCAGTCCTCGGACAGGTAGGAACCCTGAAGCTTTCTTT.

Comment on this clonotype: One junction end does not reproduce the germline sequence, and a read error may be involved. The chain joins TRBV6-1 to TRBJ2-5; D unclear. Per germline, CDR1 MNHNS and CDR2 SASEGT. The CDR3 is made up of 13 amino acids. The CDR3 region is CAISEKFQETQYF. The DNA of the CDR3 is TGTGCCATCAGTGAGAAGTTTCAAGAGACCCAGTACTTC.

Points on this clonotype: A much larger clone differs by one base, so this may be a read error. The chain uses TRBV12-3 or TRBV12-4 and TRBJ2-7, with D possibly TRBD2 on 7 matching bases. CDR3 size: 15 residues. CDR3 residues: CTSSLGRGHSYEQYF. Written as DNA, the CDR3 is TGTACCAGCAGTTTGGGGCGGGGGCACTCCTACGAGCAGTACTTC.

The CDR3, as DNA: TGTGCCAGCAGTTCCCGGGGGATCAAAAACATTCAGTACTTC. This encodes CASSSRGIKNIQYF. The V and J genes are TRBV6-5 and TRBJ2-4; possible D gene TRBD2, 6 bases. Germline CDR1 and CDR2: MNHEY and SVGAGI. V gave up 4 bases and J gave up 3 bases, with 10 bases separating them. The CDR3 covers 14 residues.

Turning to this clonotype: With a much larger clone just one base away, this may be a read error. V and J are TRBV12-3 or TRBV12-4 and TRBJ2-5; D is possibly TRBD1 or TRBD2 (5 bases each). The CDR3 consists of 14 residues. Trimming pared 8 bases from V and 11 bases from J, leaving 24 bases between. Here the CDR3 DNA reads TGTGCCAGCGGCTACGGGACCCCAAACAATGAGCAGTACTTC. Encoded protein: CASGYGTPNNEQYF.